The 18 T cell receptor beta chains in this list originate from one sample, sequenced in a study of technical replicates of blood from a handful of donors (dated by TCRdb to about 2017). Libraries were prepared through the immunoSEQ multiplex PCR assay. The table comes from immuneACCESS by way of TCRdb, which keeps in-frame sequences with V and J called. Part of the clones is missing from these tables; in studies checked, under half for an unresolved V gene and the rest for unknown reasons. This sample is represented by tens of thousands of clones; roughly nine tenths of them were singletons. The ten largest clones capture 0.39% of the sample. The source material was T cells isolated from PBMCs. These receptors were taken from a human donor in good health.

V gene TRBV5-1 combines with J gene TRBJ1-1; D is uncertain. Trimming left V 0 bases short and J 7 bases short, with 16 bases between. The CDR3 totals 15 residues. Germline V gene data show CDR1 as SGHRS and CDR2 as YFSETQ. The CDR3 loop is CASSLGGPGSIEAFF. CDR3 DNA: TGCGCCAGCAGCTTGGGCGGTCCTGGGTCCATTGAAGCTTTCTTT.

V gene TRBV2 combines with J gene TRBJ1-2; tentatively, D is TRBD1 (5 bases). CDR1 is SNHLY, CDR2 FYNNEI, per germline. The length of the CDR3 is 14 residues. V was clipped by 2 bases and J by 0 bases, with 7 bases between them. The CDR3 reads CASSEQGPNYGYTF. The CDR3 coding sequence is TGTGCCAGCAGTGAACAGGGTCCTAACTATGGCTACACCTTC.

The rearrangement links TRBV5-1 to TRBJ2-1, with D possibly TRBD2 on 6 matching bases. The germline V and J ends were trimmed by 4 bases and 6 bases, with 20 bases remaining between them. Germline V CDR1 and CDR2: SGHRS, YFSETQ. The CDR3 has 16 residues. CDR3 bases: TGCGCCAGCAGCCCTCGGGGACCTAGCGATACCAATGAGCAGTTCTTC. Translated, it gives CASSPRGPSDTNEQFF.

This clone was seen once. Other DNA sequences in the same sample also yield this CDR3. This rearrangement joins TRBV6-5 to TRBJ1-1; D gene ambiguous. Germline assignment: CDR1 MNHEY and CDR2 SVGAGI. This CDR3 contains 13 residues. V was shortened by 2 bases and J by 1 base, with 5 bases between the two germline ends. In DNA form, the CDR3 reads TGTGCCAGCAGTTACGGCAGGAACACTGAAGCTTTCTTT. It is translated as CASSYGRNTEAFF.

This CDR3 reads CASSRPGYSYEQYF. The CDR3 DNA follows: TGTGCCAGCAGCCGTCCGGGTTACTCCTACGAGCAGTACTTC. The chain combines TRBV5-6 with TRBJ2-7; D is uncertain. The CDR3 runs 14 residues. V lost 4 bases and J lost 0, with 11 bases in between. Per the germline V gene, CDR1 is SGHDT and CDR2 is YYEEEE.

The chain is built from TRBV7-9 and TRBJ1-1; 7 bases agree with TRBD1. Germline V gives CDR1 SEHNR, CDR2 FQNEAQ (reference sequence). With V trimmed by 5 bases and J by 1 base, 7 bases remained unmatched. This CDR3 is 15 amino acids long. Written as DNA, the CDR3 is TGTGCCAGCAGCCGATTGACAGGGCGGAACACTGAAGCTTTCTTT. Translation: CASSRLTGRNTEAFF. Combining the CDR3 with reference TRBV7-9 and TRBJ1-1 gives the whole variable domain DTGVSQNPRHKITKRGQNVTFRCDPISEHNRLYWYRQTLGQGPEFLTYFQNEAQLEKSRLLSDRFSAERPKGSFSTLEIQRTEQGDSAMYLCASSRLTGRNTEAFFGQGTRLTVV.

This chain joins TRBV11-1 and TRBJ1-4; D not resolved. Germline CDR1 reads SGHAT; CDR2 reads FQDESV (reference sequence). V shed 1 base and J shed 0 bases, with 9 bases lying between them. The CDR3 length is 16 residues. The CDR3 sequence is CASSLGVAATNEKLFF. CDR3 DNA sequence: TGTGCCAGCAGCTTAGGAGTCGCCGCAACTAATGAAAAACTGTTTTTT.

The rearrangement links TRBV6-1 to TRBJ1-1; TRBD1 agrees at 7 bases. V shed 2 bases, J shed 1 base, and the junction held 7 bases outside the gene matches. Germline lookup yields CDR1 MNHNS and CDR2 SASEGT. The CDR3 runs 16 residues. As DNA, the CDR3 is TGTGCCAGCAGTGAAAGACGACAGGGCTGGAACACTGAAGCTTTCTTT. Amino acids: CASSERRQGWNTEAFF.

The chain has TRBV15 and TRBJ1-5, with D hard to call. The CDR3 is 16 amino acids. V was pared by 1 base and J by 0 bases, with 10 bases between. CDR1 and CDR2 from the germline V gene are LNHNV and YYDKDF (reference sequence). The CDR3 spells CATSRGEEISNQPQHF. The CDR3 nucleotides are TGTGCCACCAGCAGAGGCGAAGAGATTAGCAATCAGCCCCAGCATTTT.

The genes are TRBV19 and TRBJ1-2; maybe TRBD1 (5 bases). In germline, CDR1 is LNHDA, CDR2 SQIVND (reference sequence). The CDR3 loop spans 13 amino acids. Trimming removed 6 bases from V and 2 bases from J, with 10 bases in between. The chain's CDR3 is CASSEGANYGYTF. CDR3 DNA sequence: TGTGCCAGTAGCGAAGGGGCCAACTATGGCTACACCTTC.

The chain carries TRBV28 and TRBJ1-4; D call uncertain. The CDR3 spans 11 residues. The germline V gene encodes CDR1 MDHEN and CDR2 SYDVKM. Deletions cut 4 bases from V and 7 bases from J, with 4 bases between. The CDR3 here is CASSSVEKLFF. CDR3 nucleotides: TGTGCCAGCAGTTCCGTTGAAAAACTGTTTTTT.

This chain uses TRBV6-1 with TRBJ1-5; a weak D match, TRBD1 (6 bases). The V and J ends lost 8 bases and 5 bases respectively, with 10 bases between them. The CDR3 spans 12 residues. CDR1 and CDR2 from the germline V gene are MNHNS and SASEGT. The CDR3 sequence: CASCTGYQPQHF. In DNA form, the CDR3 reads TGTGCCAGCTGTACAGGGTATCAGCCCCAGCATTTT.

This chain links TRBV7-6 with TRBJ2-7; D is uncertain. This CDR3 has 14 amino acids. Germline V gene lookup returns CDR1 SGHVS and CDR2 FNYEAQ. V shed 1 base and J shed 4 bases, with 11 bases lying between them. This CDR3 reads CASSLGAAAYEQYF. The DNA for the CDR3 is TGTGCCAGCAGCTTAGGGGCAGCAGCTTACGAGCAGTACTTC. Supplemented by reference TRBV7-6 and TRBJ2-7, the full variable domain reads GAGVSQSPRYKVTKRGQDVALRCDPISGHVSLYWYRQALGQGPEFLTYFNYEAQQDKSGLPNDRFSAERPEGSISTLTIQRTEQRDSAMYRCASSLGAAAYEQYFGPGTRLTVT.

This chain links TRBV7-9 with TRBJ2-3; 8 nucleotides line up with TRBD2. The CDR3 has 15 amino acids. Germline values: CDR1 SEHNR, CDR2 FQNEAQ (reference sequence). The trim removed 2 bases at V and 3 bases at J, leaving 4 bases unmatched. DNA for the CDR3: TGTGCCAGCAGCTTACTAGCGGGCCCGACAGATACGCAGTATTTT. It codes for CASSLLAGPTDTQYF.

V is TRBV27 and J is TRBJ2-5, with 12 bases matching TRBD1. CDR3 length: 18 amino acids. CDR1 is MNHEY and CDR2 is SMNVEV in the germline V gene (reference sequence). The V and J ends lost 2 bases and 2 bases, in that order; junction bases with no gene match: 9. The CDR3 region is CASSLRDRGRGRQETQYF. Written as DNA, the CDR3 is TGTGCCAGCAGTTTAAGGGACAGGGGGCGCGGGAGGCAAGAGACCCAGTACTTC.

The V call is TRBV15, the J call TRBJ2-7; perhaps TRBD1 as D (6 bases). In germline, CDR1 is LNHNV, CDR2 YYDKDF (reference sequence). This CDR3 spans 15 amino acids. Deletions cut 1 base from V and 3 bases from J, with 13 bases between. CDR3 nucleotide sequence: TGTGCCACCAGCAGAGCGACAGGAAACTTCTACGAGCAGTACTTC. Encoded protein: CATSRATGNFYEQYF.

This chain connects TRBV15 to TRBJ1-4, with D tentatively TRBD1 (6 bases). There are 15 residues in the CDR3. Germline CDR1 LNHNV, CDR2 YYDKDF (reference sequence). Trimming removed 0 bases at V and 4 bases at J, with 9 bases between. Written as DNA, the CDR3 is TGTGCCACCAGCAGAGAAGGGGGTTTTAATGAAAAACTGTTTTTT. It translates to CATSREGGFNEKLFF.

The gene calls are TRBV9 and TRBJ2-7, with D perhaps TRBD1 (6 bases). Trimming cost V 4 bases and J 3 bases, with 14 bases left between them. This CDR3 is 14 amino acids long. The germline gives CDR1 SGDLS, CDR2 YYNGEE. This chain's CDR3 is CASSTQDSLYEQYF. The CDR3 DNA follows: TGTGCCAGCAGCACCCAGGACAGTCTCTACGAGCAGTACTTC.